The 17 T cell receptor beta chains in this list originate from one sample, sequenced in a study of beta chain features in type 1 diabetes. TCRB transcripts that were expressed got sequenced, as all of the isolated RNA had been reverse transcribed. Sequencing was performed with immunoSEQ multiplex PCR; in TCRdb, only in-frame clones are kept and a portion is missing. The sample has just over 450,000 clones, approximately 28% seen once; the top ten hold roughly 0.066%. Sequencing was done on a sample of naive CD4+ T cells from blood. Receptor source: a man younger than 30 in good health.

The gene calls are TRBV5-4 and TRBJ2-1; D is unresolved. The length of the CDR3 is 14 residues. Germline assignment: CDR1 SGHNT and CDR2 YYREEE (reference sequence). V dropped 5 bases and J dropped 0 bases, with 9 bases sitting between them. The CDR3: CASRMSGSYNEQFF. The CDR3 bases are TGTGCCAGCAGGATGTCGGGCTCCTACAATGAGCAGTTCTTC.

This CDR3 is CASSFLAGGLRAQYF. The DNA of the CDR3 is TGTGCCAGCAGCTTTTTAGCGGGAGGCCTTAGGGCCCAGTACTTC. This sequence joins TRBV7-2 and TRBJ2-5; TRBD2 agrees at 10 bases. Germline CDR1 reads SGHTA; CDR2 reads FQGNSA. The CDR3 is 15 amino acids. J gave up 9 bases and V 3 bases, and 10 bases lay outside the gene matches.

This clone turned up a few times. V is TRBV18 and J is TRBJ2-3, with 12 bases identical to TRBD2. Germline-derived CDR1 and CDR2 are KGHSH and LQKENI. The CDR3 length is 14 residues. Unmatched junction bases numbered 1, after V lost 5 bases and J lost 4 bases. CDR3 amino acids: CASSRLAGADTQYF. The CDR3 DNA sequence: TGTGCCAGCTCAAGACTAGCGGGAGCAGATACGCAGTATTTT.

This clone was detected only a few times. V and J are TRBV7-2 and TRBJ2-7, with D perhaps TRBD1 (6 bases). The V and J ends lost 5 bases and 3 bases respectively, with 8 bases between them. CDR1 and CDR2 (germline): SGHTA, FQGNSA. The length of the CDR3 is 12 residues. The CDR3 protein is CASSGGSYEQYF. The CDR3 coding sequence is TGTGCCAGCAGCGGGGGCAGCTACGAGCAGTACTTC. The variable domain in full, completed from reference TRBV7-2 and TRBJ2-7, reads GAGVSQSPSNKVTEKGKDVELRCDPISGHTALYWYRQSLGQGLEFLIYFQGNSAPDKSGLPSDRFSAERTGGSVSTLTIQRTQQEDSAVYLCASSGGSYEQYFGPGTRLTVT.

This clone was seen more than once but under ten times. The chain combines TRBV29-1 with TRBJ1-2, with D hard to call. The CDR3 has 13 residues. The V end was cut by 7 bases, the J end by 5 bases, with 17 bases between. Germline V gene lookup returns CDR1 SQVTM and CDR2 ANQGSEA. The CDR3 is CSARRAAAYGYTF. CDR3 DNA sequence: TGCAGCGCACGGAGGGCAGCCGCTTATGGCTACACCTTC.

This clone appeared a few times. DNA for the CDR3: TGCGCCAGCAGCCAAGGGCCTAGCGGGTCCTACAATGAGCAGTTCTTC. Translating it yields CASSQGPSGSYNEQFF. This chain joins TRBV4-3 and TRBJ2-1; 8 positions agree with TRBD2. The germline V gene has CDR1 LGHNA and CDR2 YSLEER. The CDR3 has 16 residues. V shed 1 base and J 1 base; nucleotides not matched to a gene: 3.

A few counts support this clone. The chain is built from TRBV6-5 and TRBJ2-1; D call uncertain. Germline values: CDR1 MNHEY, CDR2 SVGAGI. The germline V and J ends were trimmed by 0 bases and 0 bases, with 9 bases remaining between them. This CDR3 has 16 amino acids. This CDR3 reads CASSYSSLSSYNEQFF. The CDR3 nucleotides are TGTGCCAGCAGTTACTCGTCCCTGAGCTCCTACAATGAGCAGTTCTTC.

The gene calls are TRBV9 and TRBJ2-1; possible D gene TRBD2, 6 bases. The CDR3 spans 14 residues. Deletions cut 3 bases from V and 5 bases from J, with 12 bases between. Germline V gene sequence: CDR1 SGDLS, CDR2 YYNGEE. The CDR3: CASSGIAANNEQFF. The CDR3 nucleotides are TGTGCCAGCAGCGGTATAGCGGCTAACAATGAGCAGTTCTTC.

This clone turned up a few times. V and J are TRBV7-2 and TRBJ2-1, with D possibly being TRBD2 (5 bases). Germline V gene lookup returns CDR1 SGHTA and CDR2 FQGNSA. This CDR3 has 15 residues. V was trimmed by 1 base and J by 2 bases, leaving 9 bases between them. CDR3: CASSLGAAAYNEQFF. In nucleotides, the CDR3 is TGTGCCAGCAGCTTAGGAGCAGCGGCCTACAATGAGCAGTTCTTC.

V and J are TRBV6-6 and TRBJ2-5; D unclear. The CDR3 loop spans 14 amino acids. Trimming left V 7 bases short and J 4 bases short, with 16 bases between. Germline CDR1 reads MNHNY; CDR2 reads SVGAGI (reference sequence). CDR3 region: CASTSSRIVETQYF. The DNA of the CDR3 is TGTGCCAGCACCTCGAGCAGGATAGTAGAGACCCAGTACTTC.

The chain recombines TRBV9 with TRBJ2-1; D perhaps matches TRBD2 (5 bases). This CDR3 spans 12 amino acids. Trimming stripped 6 bases from V and 10 bases from J, with 14 bases between. CDR1 and CDR2 from the germline V gene are SGDLS and YYNGEE. The CDR3 DNA reads TGTGCCAGCACCGGACTCGCGCAGGAGCAGTTCTTC. As protein: CASTGLAQEQFF.

This chain joins TRBV9 and TRBJ2-7, with 7 bases that match TRBD1. V gave up 4 bases and J gave up 4 bases; unmatched junction bases: 8. This CDR3 is built from 14 residues. The germline CDR1 and CDR2 sequences are SGDLS and YYNGEE. CDR3 sequence (DNA): TGTGCCAGCAGCCCAGGACAGGCTAGTTACGAGCAGTACTTC. It codes for CASSPGQASYEQYF.

This rearrangement joins TRBV10-3 to TRBJ2-1; 8 bases are shared with TRBD2. In germline, CDR1 is ENHRY, CDR2 SYGVKD. This CDR3 region has 15 residues. V gave up 4 bases and J gave up 9 bases; unmatched junction bases: 11. CDR3 sequence reads: CAISGGGASGGEQFF. For the CDR3, the DNA is TGTGCCATCAGTGGTGGCGGGGCCAGCGGGGGTGAGCAGTTCTTC.

The chain has TRBV7-2 and TRBJ2-3; a weak D match, TRBD1 (6 bases). V was shortened by 5 bases and J by 2 bases, with 14 bases between the two germline ends. The CDR3 runs to 15 residues. CDR1 is SGHTA and CDR2 is FQGNSA in the germline V gene. The CDR3: CASSQNGQITDTQYF. CDR3 DNA: TGTGCCAGCAGCCAAAATGGACAGATCACAGATACGCAGTATTTT.

This clone came up once. The chain combines TRBV5-1 with TRBJ1-1, with 9 positions matching TRBD1. This CDR3 spans 14 amino acids. Germline V gives CDR1 SGHRS, CDR2 YFSETQ. After removal of 3 bases from V and 1 base from J, the junction contained 1 base not matched to a gene. CDR3 amino acids: CASSSDRGNTEAFF. Written as DNA, the CDR3 is TGCGCCAGCAGCTCGGACAGGGGGAACACTGAAGCTTTCTTT.

The rearrangement links TRBV11-2 to TRBJ2-3; D possibly corresponds to TRBD2 (5 bases). Trimming left V 8 bases short and J 1 base short, with 13 bases between. Germline values: CDR1 SGHAT, CDR2 FQNNGV. The CDR3 sequence is 14 residues long. The CDR3, as DNA: TGTGCCAGCCGGGGAGCTGGGGGCACAGATACGCAGTATTTT. This encodes CASRGAGGTDTQYF. The full variable domain, rest sourced from reference TRBV11-2 and TRBJ2-3, is EAGVAQSPRYKIIEKRQSVAFWCNPISGHATLYWYQQILGQGPKLLIQFQNNGVVDDSQLPKDRFSAERLKGVDSTLKIQPAKLEDSAVYLCASRGAGGTDTQYFGPGTRLTVL.

This clone was recorded a few times. The chain links TRBV5-4 to TRBJ2-1; D is ambiguous. CDR1 SGHNT and CDR2 YYREEE come from the germline V gene (reference sequence). The CDR3 totals 11 residues. The V gene lost 4 bases and the J gene lost 6 bases, with 5 bases spanning the gap. The CDR3 protein is CASSNVNEQFF. In nucleotides, the CDR3 is TGTGCCAGCAGCAACGTCAATGAGCAGTTCTTC.